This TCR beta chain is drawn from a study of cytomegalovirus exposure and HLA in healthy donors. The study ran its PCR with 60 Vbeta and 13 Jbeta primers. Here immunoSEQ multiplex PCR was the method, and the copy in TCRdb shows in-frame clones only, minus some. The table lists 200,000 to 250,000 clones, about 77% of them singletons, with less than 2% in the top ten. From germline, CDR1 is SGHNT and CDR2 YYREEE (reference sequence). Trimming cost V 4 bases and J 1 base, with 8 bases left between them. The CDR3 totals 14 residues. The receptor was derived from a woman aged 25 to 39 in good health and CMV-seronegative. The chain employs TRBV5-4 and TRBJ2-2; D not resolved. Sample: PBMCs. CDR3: CASSLDGNTGELFF. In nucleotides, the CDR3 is TGTGCCAGCAGCCTGGACGGGAACACCGGGGAGCTGTTTTTT.